A selection of T cell receptor beta chains follows, all from one sample in a study of T cell responses to AZD1222 COVID-19 vaccine. TCRdb's copy holds only in-frame clones and misses some; the assay was immunoSEQ multiplex PCR. The sample yields 85,000 to 120,000 clones, about 90% seen once. This sample comprised peripheral blood, obtained on day 0 of AZD1222 vaccination. The source is an adult in good health. Each CDR3 is given with its conserved first and last residue. Fields, in order: D gene, J gene, CDR3 length, clone size, V gene, CDR3 protein, CDR3 DNA. The D gene is left open where the match is weak. Clone size is given for some rows only: seen once, a few or many times, or a class if the clone is expanded.

D gene: TRBD2
J gene: TRBJ2-7
CDR3 length: 13
clone size: once
V gene: TRBV3-1/TRBV3-2
CDR3 protein: CASSPGRAYEQYF
CDR3 DNA: TGTGCCAGCAGCCCAGGGAGGGCCTACGAGCAGTACTTC

D gene: TRBD2
J gene: TRBJ2-7
CDR3 length: 15
clone size: once
V gene: TRBV4-1
CDR3 protein: CASSPLASGTYEQYF
CDR3 DNA: TGCGCCAGCAGCCCCCTGGCTAGCGGTACCTACGAGCAGTACTTC

D gene: TRBD1
J gene: TRBJ1-2
CDR3 length: 13
clone size: .
V gene: TRBV30
CDR3 protein: CAWTTGQFYGYTF
CDR3 DNA: TGTGCCTGGACGACGGGACAGTTCTACGGCTACACCTTC

D gene: .
J gene: TRBJ2-1
CDR3 length: 13
clone size: .
V gene: TRBV10-3
CDR3 protein: CAITPGSYNEQFF
CDR3 DNA: TGTGCCATCACTCCGGGATCCTACAATGAGCAGTTCTTC

D gene: .
J gene: TRBJ1-2
CDR3 length: 14
clone size: once
V gene: TRBV4-1
CDR3 protein: CASSHRGREPRYTF
CDR3 DNA: TGCGCCAGCAGCCATAGGGGACGAGAACCACGCTACACCTTC

D gene: .
J gene: TRBJ1-1
CDR3 length: 13
clone size: .
V gene: TRBV2
CDR3 protein: CATVERPNTEAFF
CDR3 DNA: TGTGCCACCGTGGAGAGGCCGAACACTGAAGCTTTCTTT

D gene: .
J gene: TRBJ2-7
CDR3 length: 13
clone size: .
V gene: TRBV19
CDR3 protein: CASSIRTAYEQYF
CDR3 DNA: TGTGCCAGTAGTATTCGGACAGCCTACGAGCAGTACTTC

D gene: TRBD2
J gene: TRBJ2-7
CDR3 length: 15
clone size: .
V gene: TRBV27
CDR3 protein: CASSLFGTSGYEQYF
CDR3 DNA: TGTGCCAGCAGTTTATTCGGGACTAGCGGATACGAGCAGTACTTC

D gene: .
J gene: TRBJ1-4
CDR3 length: 14
clone size: .
V gene: TRBV30
CDR3 protein: CAWSSGSLNEKLFF
CDR3 DNA: TGTGCCTGGAGTTCTGGGAGCCTTAATGAAAAACTGTTTTTT

D gene: .
J gene: TRBJ2-2
CDR3 length: 16
clone size: .
V gene: TRBV9
CDR3 protein: CASSVGRGPTTGELFF
CDR3 DNA: TGTGCCAGCAGCGTAGGGAGGGGACCTACCACCGGGGAGCTGTTTTTT

D gene: .
J gene: TRBJ2-1
CDR3 length: 14
clone size: .
V gene: TRBV27
CDR3 protein: CASSFNGIKNEQFF
CDR3 DNA: TGTGCCAGCAGTTTTAACGGAATCAAGAATGAGCAGTTCTTC

D gene: .
J gene: TRBJ2-7
CDR3 length: 13
clone size: .
V gene: TRBV12-3/TRBV12-4
CDR3 protein: CASRPRHDYEQYF
CDR3 DNA: TGTGCCAGCAGACCCCGACACGACTACGAGCAGTACTTC

D gene: .
J gene: TRBJ1-1
CDR3 length: 17
clone size: .
V gene: TRBV12-2
CDR3 protein: CASRSPRGPWRDTEAFF
CDR3 DNA: TGTGCAAGTCGCTCACCGAGGGGGCCTTGGCGGGACACTGAAGCTTTCTTT

D gene: TRBD1
J gene: TRBJ2-4
CDR3 length: 15
clone size: .
V gene: TRBV7-8
CDR3 protein: CASSGLRGSGNIQYF
CDR3 DNA: TGTGCCAGCAGCGGACTCAGGGGGAGCGGAAACATTCAGTACTTC

D gene: .
J gene: TRBJ2-7
CDR3 length: 14
clone size: once
V gene: TRBV6-6
CDR3 protein: CASSSGPMPHEQYF
CDR3 DNA: TGTGCCAGCAGCTCCGGGCCGATGCCACACGAGCAGTACTTC

D gene: TRBD2
J gene: TRBJ2-7
CDR3 length: 13
clone size: .
V gene: TRBV2
CDR3 protein: CASNGGRGYEQYF
CDR3 DNA: TGTGCCAGCAATGGCGGGAGAGGGTACGAGCAGTACTTC

D gene: .
J gene: TRBJ2-5
CDR3 length: 14
clone size: .
V gene: TRBV9
CDR3 protein: CASSVGVTQGNQYF
CDR3 DNA: TGTGCCAGCAGCGTAGGGGTAACCCAAGGGAACCAGTACTTC

D gene: TRBD2
J gene: TRBJ2-2
CDR3 length: 14
clone size: .
V gene: TRBV28
CDR3 protein: CASSTMTSGGELFF
CDR3 DNA: TGTGCCAGCAGTACCATGACTAGCGGGGGGGAGCTGTTTTTT

D gene: TRBD2
J gene: TRBJ2-5
CDR3 length: 15
clone size: .
V gene: TRBV5-1
CDR3 protein: CASSLSLAGKETQYF
CDR3 DNA: TGCGCCAGCAGCTTGTCCCTAGCGGGGAAAGAGACCCAGTACTTC

D gene: .
J gene: TRBJ2-2
CDR3 length: 12
clone size: .
V gene: TRBV18
CDR3 protein: CASSTYTGELFF
CDR3 DNA: TGTGCCAGCTCAACGTACACCGGGGAGCTGTTTTTT

D gene: TRBD1
J gene: TRBJ1-6
CDR3 length: 15
clone size: once
V gene: TRBV5-4
CDR3 protein: CASSSKRQGNSPLHF
CDR3 DNA: TGTGCCAGCAGCTCTAAAAGACAGGGTAATTCACCCCTCCACTTT

D gene: .
J gene: TRBJ2-2
CDR3 length: 13
clone size: .
V gene: TRBV7-9
CDR3 protein: CASSLGVAGELFF
CDR3 DNA: TGTGCCAGCAGCTTAGGGGTTGCCGGGGAGCTGTTTTTT

D gene: TRBD1
J gene: TRBJ1-2
CDR3 length: 15
clone size: .
V gene: TRBV19
CDR3 protein: CASSPDRGLGNGYTF
CDR3 DNA: TGTGCCAGTAGTCCCGACAGGGGGCTGGGAAATGGCTACACCTTC

D gene: TRBD1
J gene: TRBJ2-5
CDR3 length: 18
clone size: once
V gene: TRBV23-1
CDR3 protein: CASTHGVKGQGGEETQYF
CDR3 DNA: TGCGCCAGCACTCATGGGGTGAAGGGACAGGGAGGCGAAGAGACCCAGTACTTC

D gene: TRBD1
J gene: TRBJ1-2
CDR3 length: 13
clone size: .
V gene: TRBV6-6
CDR3 protein: CASSSGTGGGYTF
CDR3 DNA: TGTGCCAGCAGCTCCGGGACAGGGGGTGGCTACACCTTC

D gene: .
J gene: TRBJ1-1
CDR3 length: 14
clone size: .
V gene: TRBV7-8
CDR3 protein: CASRDQAMNTEAFF
CDR3 DNA: TGTGCCAGCAGAGACCAAGCAATGAACACTGAAGCTTTCTTT

D gene: .
J gene: TRBJ2-7
CDR3 length: 14
clone size: .
V gene: TRBV7-9
CDR3 protein: CASSLGSGYGEQYF
CDR3 DNA: TGTGCCAGCAGCTTAGGATCAGGGTACGGGGAGCAGTACTTC

D gene: .
J gene: TRBJ1-1
CDR3 length: 15
clone size: once
V gene: TRBV18
CDR3 protein: CASSLERNSNTEAFF
CDR3 DNA: TGTGCCAGCTCACTAGAGAGAAATTCGAACACTGAAGCTTTCTTT

D gene: .
J gene: TRBJ2-7
CDR3 length: 15
clone size: once
V gene: TRBV19
CDR3 protein: CASSIGDSLFAEQYF
CDR3 DNA: TGTGCCAGTAGTATCGGGGACTCCCTCTTTGCCGAGCAGTACTTC

D gene: .
J gene: TRBJ1-2
CDR3 length: 14
clone size: .
V gene: TRBV6-5
CDR3 protein: CASSYSSGSGGYTF
CDR3 DNA: TGTGCCAGCAGTTACTCCTCAGGGTCGGGCGGCTACACCTTC

D gene: TRBD1
J gene: TRBJ1-1
CDR3 length: 13
clone size: .
V gene: TRBV7-2
CDR3 protein: CASSTQGGTEAFF
CDR3 DNA: TGTGCCAGCAGCACACAGGGGGGCACTGAAGCTTTCTTT

D gene: .
J gene: TRBJ2-5
CDR3 length: 14
clone size: .
V gene: TRBV6-5
CDR3 protein: CASSGGPRGETQYF
CDR3 DNA: TGTGCCAGCAGCGGAGGACCCCGGGGAGAGACCCAGTACTTC

D gene: .
J gene: TRBJ2-7
CDR3 length: 15
clone size: .
V gene: TRBV27
CDR3 protein: CASRRRDTHRYEQYF
CDR3 DNA: TGTGCCAGCAGGCGCCGGGACACCCACCGGTACGAGCAGTACTTC

D gene: .
J gene: TRBJ2-1
CDR3 length: 11
clone size: .
V gene: TRBV7-2
CDR3 protein: CASSLGRVQFF
CDR3 DNA: TGTGCCAGCAGCTTGGGAAGGGTGCAGTTCTTC

D gene: .
J gene: TRBJ2-7
CDR3 length: 14
clone size: few
V gene: TRBV4-3
CDR3 protein: CASSQDPVDGEQYF
CDR3 DNA: TGCGCCAGCAGCCAAGATCCCGTGGACGGCGAGCAGTACTTC

D gene: TRBD1
J gene: TRBJ1-6
CDR3 length: 16
clone size: .
V gene: TRBV18
CDR3 protein: CASSPIRGMDNSPLHF
CDR3 DNA: TGTGCCAGCTCACCGATCAGGGGGATGGATAATTCACCCCTCCACTTT

D gene: TRBD1
J gene: TRBJ2-6
CDR3 length: 15
clone size: .
V gene: TRBV5-5
CDR3 protein: CASSLDRAGANVLTF
CDR3 DNA: TGTGCCAGCAGCCTGGACAGGGCTGGGGCCAACGTCCTGACTTTC

D gene: .
J gene: TRBJ1-5
CDR3 length: 15
clone size: .
V gene: TRBV18
CDR3 protein: CASSPPTGGNQPQHF
CDR3 DNA: TGTGCCAGCTCACCACCTACCGGGGGCAATCAGCCCCAGCATTTT

D gene: .
J gene: TRBJ1-6
CDR3 length: 15
clone size: .
V gene: TRBV5-4
CDR3 protein: CASSLVGTYNSPLHF
CDR3 DNA: TGTGCCAGCAGCTTGGTTGGGACATATAATTCACCCCTCCACTTT

D gene: TRBD1
J gene: TRBJ1-4
CDR3 length: 13
clone size: .
V gene: TRBV28
CDR3 protein: CATMTGNNEKLFF
CDR3 DNA: TGTGCCACCATGACAGGGAATAATGAAAAACTGTTTTTT

D gene: .
J gene: TRBJ2-5
CDR3 length: 16
clone size: .
V gene: TRBV5-1
CDR3 protein: CASSLGGGVRGETQYF
CDR3 DNA: TGCGCCAGCAGCTTGGGAGGGGGAGTAAGAGGAGAGACCCAGTACTTC

D gene: .
J gene: TRBJ1-4
CDR3 length: 15
clone size: once
V gene: TRBV4-1
CDR3 protein: CASSQDTSTNEKLFF
CDR3 DNA: TGCGCCAGCAGCCAAGATACGTCAACTAATGAAAAACTGTTTTTT

D gene: TRBD2
J gene: TRBJ2-1
CDR3 length: 17
clone size: .
V gene: TRBV11-2
CDR3 protein: CASSKGTSLLSYNEQFF
CDR3 DNA: TGTGCCAGCAGCAAAGGGACTAGTCTTCTATCCTACAATGAGCAGTTCTTC

D gene: .
J gene: TRBJ1-2
CDR3 length: 14
clone size: .
V gene: TRBV6-5
CDR3 protein: CASRLRDGGYGYTF
CDR3 DNA: TGTGCCAGCAGGCTTCGGGACGGAGGCTATGGCTACACCTTC

D gene: .
J gene: TRBJ2-3
CDR3 length: 16
clone size: .
V gene: TRBV4-3
CDR3 protein: CASSQGGAGSTDTQYF
CDR3 DNA: TGCGCCAGCAGCCAAGGTGGGGCGGGGAGCACAGATACGCAGTATTTT